One sample yielded the 2 T cell receptor beta chains listed below, sequenced in a study of blood T cell repertoires in COVID-19. Some clones are missing from TCRdb's copy, which holds only in-frame ones; the method was immunoSEQ multiplex PCR. The data show around 75,000 clones, with approximately 86% seen just once and around 3.9% held by the top ten. Sequences were obtained from peripheral blood. Receptors were obtained from a man aged 70 or older with active COVID-19.

The genes are TRBV6-1 and TRBJ2-1, with 11 nucleotides matching TRBD1. Germline V gene sequence: CDR1 MNHNS, CDR2 SASEGT. Trimming removed 1 base from V and 10 bases from J; junction bases left unmatched: 9. The CDR3 totals 16 residues. The CDR3 DNA reads TGTGCCAGCAGTGAAGTGGACAGGGGGCCCCCGTACGAGCAGTTCTTC. This translates into CASSEVDRGPPYEQFF.

The chain uses TRBV6-5 and TRBJ2-3; perhaps TRBD1 as D (5 bases). Per the germline V gene, CDR1 is MNHEY and CDR2 is SVGAGI. The CDR3 has 14 amino acids. V was shortened by 0 bases and J by 4 bases, with 8 bases between the two germline ends. CDR3 DNA sequence: TGTGCCAGCAGTTACTCGGTAGGGGCAGATACGCAGTATTTT. Protein sequence: CASSYSVGADTQYF.